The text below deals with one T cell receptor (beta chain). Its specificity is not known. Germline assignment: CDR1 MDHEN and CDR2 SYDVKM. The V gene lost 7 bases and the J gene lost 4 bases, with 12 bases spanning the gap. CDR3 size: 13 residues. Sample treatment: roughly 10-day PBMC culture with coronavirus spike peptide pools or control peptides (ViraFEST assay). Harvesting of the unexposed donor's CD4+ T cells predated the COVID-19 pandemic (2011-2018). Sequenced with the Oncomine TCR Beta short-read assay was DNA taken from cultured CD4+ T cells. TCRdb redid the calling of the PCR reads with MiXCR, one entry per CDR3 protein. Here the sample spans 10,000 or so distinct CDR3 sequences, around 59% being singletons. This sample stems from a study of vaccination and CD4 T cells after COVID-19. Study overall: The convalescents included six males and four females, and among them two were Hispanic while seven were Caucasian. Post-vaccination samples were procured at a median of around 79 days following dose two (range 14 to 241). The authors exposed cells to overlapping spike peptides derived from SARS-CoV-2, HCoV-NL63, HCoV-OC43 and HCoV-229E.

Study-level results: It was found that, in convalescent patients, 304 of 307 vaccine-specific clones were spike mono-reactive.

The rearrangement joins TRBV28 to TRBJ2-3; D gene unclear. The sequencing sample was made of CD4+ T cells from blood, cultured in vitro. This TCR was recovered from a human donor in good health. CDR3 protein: CASIPAVADTQYF. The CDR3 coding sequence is TGTGCCAGCATCCCTGCGGTGGCAGATACGCAGTATTTT.